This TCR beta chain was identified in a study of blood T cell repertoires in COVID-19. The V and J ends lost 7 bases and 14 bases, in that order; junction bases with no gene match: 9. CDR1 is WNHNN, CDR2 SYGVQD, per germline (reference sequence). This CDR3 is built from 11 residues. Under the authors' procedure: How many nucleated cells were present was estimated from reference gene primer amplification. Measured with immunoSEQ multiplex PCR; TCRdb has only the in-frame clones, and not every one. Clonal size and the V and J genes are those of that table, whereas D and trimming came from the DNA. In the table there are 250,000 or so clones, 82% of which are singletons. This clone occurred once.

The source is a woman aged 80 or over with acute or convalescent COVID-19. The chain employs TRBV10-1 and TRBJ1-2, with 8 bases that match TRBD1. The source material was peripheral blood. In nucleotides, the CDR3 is TGCGCCAGCATCCACGGACAGGGTGGAACCTTC. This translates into CASIHGQGGTF.